This T cell receptor (beta chain) was recorded in a study of cytomegalovirus exposure and HLA in healthy donors. Background on the study: A data release that came early held 80 million to 95 million unique TCRs from HLA-typed donors. General study results and limits: Roughly even sequencing depth across donors was the assumption behind the presence/absence analyses.

With 5 bases removed from V and 5 bases from J, the gap between germline ends came to 14 bases. Germline V lookup: CDR1 SNHLY, CDR2 FYNNEI. The CDR3 consists of 14 residues. This clone occurred a few times. The target antigen is unknown. The PCR made use of 60 Vbeta and 13 Jbeta primers. Method: immunoSEQ multiplex PCR; TCRdb's copy keeps in-frame clones and lacks some. The sample contains roughly 100,000 clones, roughly 66% of which appear only once. The receptor was isolated from a woman aged 45-65 years in good health and CMV-seronegative. Sample: PBMCs. The V and J genes are TRBV2 and TRBJ2-3, with D maybe TRBD1 (6 bases). This CDR3 reads CASSPQGRVDTQYF. CDR3 bases: TGTGCCAGCAGTCCCCAGGGGCGCGTAGATACGCAGTATTTT.